Listed here are 14 T cell receptor beta chains from one sample, sequenced in a study of blood T cell repertoires in COVID-19. Produced via immunoSEQ multiplex PCR; TCRdb's table is partial and in-frame only. The table shows about 140,000 clones, with 75% to 90% occurring only once. Material for sequencing was peripheral blood. The receptor source for this set is a woman older than 75 with acute or convalescent COVID-19.

The chain uses TRBV24-1 and TRBJ2-7, with 11 bases lining up with TRBD1. The CDR3 has 15 residues. Germline lookup yields CDR1 KGHDR and CDR2 SFDVKD. V was pared by 4 bases and J by 3 bases, with 4 bases of the junction left unmatched. CDR3: CATSDPGTGGYEQYF. The CDR3 DNA is TGTGCCACCAGTGACCCGGGGACAGGGGGCTACGAGCAGTACTTC.

The chain joins TRBV5-4 to TRBJ1-2; D is possibly TRBD1 (6 bases). Germline V gene lookup returns CDR1 SGHNT and CDR2 YYREEE (reference sequence). V was trimmed by 4 bases and J by 4 bases, leaving 8 bases between them. This CDR3 comprises 12 residues. The CDR3 sequence is CASSGGAYGYTF. Here the CDR3 DNA reads TGTGCCAGCAGCGGGGGGGCCTATGGCTACACCTTC.

The gene calls are TRBV5-1 and TRBJ1-1; perhaps TRBD1 as D (5 bases). Germline-derived CDR1 and CDR2 are SGHRS and YFSETQ. V was shortened by 2 bases and J by 1 base, with 12 bases between the two germline ends. The CDR3 runs to 15 residues. CDR3 sequence: CASSLKTDRNTEAFF. The CDR3 DNA is TGCGCCAGCAGCTTAAAGACAGATAGGAACACTGAAGCTTTCTTT.

The V gene is TRBV5-1, the J gene TRBJ2-3; TRBD1 matches 9 bases. Germline values: CDR1 SGHRS, CDR2 YFSETQ. The V segment lost 5 bases and the J segment 3 bases; nucleotides outside the gene matches: 7. The CDR3 sequence is 15 residues long. Here the CDR3 DNA reads TGCGCCAGCAGAATTAACAGGGGGCAGACAGATACGCAGTATTTT. Translation: CASRINRGQTDTQYF.

CDR3 amino acids: CASSLAGIRSLNNIQYF. The CDR3 coding sequence is TGTGCCAGCAGCTTAGCGGGGATTCGGAGTTTGAATAACATTCAGTACTTC. The chain links TRBV11-2 to TRBJ2-4, with TRBD2 as a possible D gene (5 bases). This CDR3 region has 17 residues. V was shortened by 1 base and J by 7 bases, with 20 bases between the two germline ends. Germline loops: CDR1 SGHAT, CDR2 FQNNGV.

The rearrangement joins TRBV5-4 to TRBJ1-6; no reliable D call. The CDR3 covers 15 residues. Per germline, CDR1 SGHNT and CDR2 YYREEE (reference sequence). The V end was cut by 2 bases, the J end by 5 bases, with 11 bases between. CDR3 sequence reads: CASSLASYNNSPLHF. DNA of the CDR3: TGTGCCAGCAGCTTAGCGAGTTACAATAATTCACCCCTCCACTTT.

This chain joins TRBV27 and TRBJ1-1, with D possibly being TRBD1 (5 bases). The V and J ends lost 5 bases and 1 base respectively, with 11 bases between them. The CDR3 length is 14 residues. CDR1 is MNHEY, CDR2 SMNVEV, per germline (reference sequence). The CDR3 coding sequence is TGTGCCAGCAGTCCTCGGACACCGAACACTGAAGCTTTCTTT. It encodes CASSPRTPNTEAFF.

The chain carries TRBV5-1 and TRBJ1-1; D not resolved. Germline CDR1 is SGHRS and CDR2 is YFSETQ. The CDR3 contains 13 residues. The V gene lost 5 bases and the J gene lost 0 bases, with 8 bases spanning the gap. CDR3 nucleotide sequence: TGCGCCAGCAGTCAGGCCCTGAACACTGAAGCTTTCTTT. This encodes CASSQALNTEAFF.

The chain carries TRBV30 and TRBJ1-2; the D is unclear. Germline V gene lookup returns CDR1 GTSNPN and CDR2 SVGIG (reference sequence). With 2 bases removed from V and 3 bases from J, the gap between germline ends came to 4 bases. This CDR3 region has 11 residues. Here the CDR3 DNA reads TGTGCCTGGAGTCACTACTATGGCTACACCTTC. Encoded protein: CAWSHYYGYTF.

This chain joins TRBV24-1 and TRBJ2-2; D uncertain. V was cut by 5 bases and J by 0 bases, with 9 bases left in between. CDR3 length: 15 residues. Germline CDR1 KGHDR, CDR2 SFDVKD. CDR3: CATSVSGANTGELFF. For the CDR3, the DNA is TGTGCCACCAGTGTGAGTGGAGCGAACACCGGGGAGCTGTTTTTT.

The chain carries TRBV4-1 and TRBJ2-5; D perhaps matches TRBD1 (6 bases). This CDR3 region has 17 residues. Per germline, CDR1 MGHRA and CDR2 YSYEKL. V lost 0 bases and J lost 0, with 14 bases in between. CDR3 coding DNA: TGCGCCAGCAGCCAAGATGGGGGCCCCGGGGACCAAGAGACCCAGTACTTC. Translated, it gives CASSQDGGPGDQETQYF.

This chain connects TRBV10-3 to TRBJ1-1, with D perhaps TRBD1 (5 bases). V was clipped by 2 bases and J by 0 bases, with 10 bases between them. Germline assignment: CDR1 ENHRY and CDR2 SYGVKD. This CDR3 has 15 amino acids. The CDR3 protein is CAISEMKGMNTEAFF. Written as DNA, the CDR3 is TGTGCCATCAGTGAGATGAAGGGGATGAACACTGAAGCTTTCTTT.

The gene calls are TRBV7-9 and TRBJ2-2; tentative D call: TRBD2 (5 bases). Trimming removed 4 bases at V and 6 bases at J, with 18 bases between. Per the germline V gene, CDR1 is SEHNR and CDR2 is FQNEAQ (reference sequence). CDR3 length equals 16 residues. The CDR3 DNA follows: TGTGCCAGCAGCTACCGACTGACCCGGACTGCCGGGGAGCTGTTTTTT. This translates into CASSYRLTRTAGELFF. Full variable domain (remainder filled in from reference TRBV7-9 and TRBJ2-2): DTGVSQNPRHKITKRGQNVTFRCDPISEHNRLYWYRQTLGQGPEFLTYFQNEAQLEKSRLLSDRFSAERPKGSFSTLEIQRTEQGDSAMYLCASSYRLTRTAGELFFGEGSRLTVL.

This chain links TRBV18 with TRBJ2-1, with D unresolved. The germline V gene encodes CDR1 KGHSH and CDR2 LQKENI. Trimming removed 6 bases from V and 5 bases from J, with 11 bases in between. This CDR3 contains 13 residues. CDR3 bases: TGTGCCAGCTCCCCCCAGATCCACAATGAGCAGTTCTTC. It specifies CASSPQIHNEQFF.